One and the same sample provided the 27 T cell receptor beta chains below, sequenced in a study of blood T cell repertoires in COVID-19. Sequenced by immunoSEQ multiplex PCR; TCRdb stores in-frame clones only, minus some. The sample includes roughly 30,000 clones, approximately 85% of them seen just once. Input material: peripheral blood. These receptors were taken from a man aged 55 to 69 with active COVID-19.

The V gene is TRBV5-1, the J gene TRBJ2-5, with a tentative D call TRBD2 (6 bases). Trimming pared 2 bases from V and 1 base from J, leaving 33 bases between. Germline V gene data show CDR1 as SGHRS and CDR2 as YFSETQ. This CDR3 is 22 amino acids long. The CDR3 nucleotides are TGCGCCAGCAGCTTCCCGGGCGGGGCAGGATGGAGCGATAGCGGAAGCCAAGAGACCCAGTACTTC. This encodes CASSFPGGAGWSDSGSQETQYF.

The genes are TRBV9 and TRBJ2-7; TRBD2 aligns across 9 bases. CDR3 size: 14 residues. The V gene's germline CDR1 is SGDLS and CDR2 YYNGEE. Trimming at V came to 2 bases and at J to 2 bases, leaving 2 bases not matched to a gene. Written as DNA, the CDR3 is TGTGCCAGCAGCGTCCTAGCGGGACCCTACGAGCAGTACTTC. The encoded protein is CASSVLAGPYEQYF.

V gene TRBV25-1 combines with J gene TRBJ2-5; TRBD2 might be the D (5 bases). The V end lost 4 bases, the J end lost 5 bases, and 14 bases lay between the germline ends. CDR1 is MGHDK, CDR2 SYGVNS, per germline. CDR3 length: 14 residues. CDR3 coding DNA: TGTGCCAGCAGTGGGAGGCACCTAGGGGAGACCCAGTACTTC. Its protein product is CASSGRHLGETQYF.

The chain links TRBV18 to TRBJ1-4; unclear D gene. The CDR3 consists of 14 residues. Trimming left V 0 bases short and J 8 bases short, with 10 bases between. The V gene's germline CDR1 is KGHSH and CDR2 LQKENI. The DNA for the CDR3 is TGTGCCAGCTCACCACCGGAGCGCTGGGAAAAACTGTTTTTT. Its translation: CASSPPERWEKLFF.

In DNA form, the CDR3 reads TGTGCCAGCAGACAAGATCGGAGCCCCGAGCAGTACTTC. Translation: CASRQDRSPEQYF. This chain uses TRBV5-8 with TRBJ2-7; no firm D call. Per germline, CDR1 SGHTS and CDR2 YDEGEE. Trimming stripped 5 bases from V and 6 bases from J, with 15 bases between. This CDR3 has 13 amino acids.

The chain recombines TRBV5-4 with TRBJ1-2; no reliable D call. The length of the CDR3 is 13 residues. Germline lookup yields CDR1 SGHNT and CDR2 YYREEE (reference sequence). V was clipped by 2 bases and J by 3 bases, with 8 bases between them. The CDR3 protein is CASSLGRDYGYTF. The CDR3 nucleotides read TGTGCCAGCAGCTTAGGGAGGGACTATGGCTACACCTTC.

The sample holds a few counts of this clone. This chain joins TRBV6-2 or TRBV6-3 and TRBJ1-6; 7 bases map to TRBD1. Germline CDR1 reads MNHEY; CDR2 reads SVGEGT. Unmatched junction bases numbered 8, after V lost 5 bases and J lost 7 bases. This CDR3 has 15 residues. CDR3 loop: CASSAGQAANSPLHF. The CDR3 coding sequence is TGTGCCAGCAGTGCCGGACAGGCCGCGAATTCACCCCTCCACTTT.

This rearrangement joins TRBV27 to TRBJ2-7, with 7 bases that match TRBD1. CDR1 is MNHEY and CDR2 is SMNVEV in the germline V gene (reference sequence). The CDR3 length is 14 residues. J lost 1 base, V lost 5 bases, and 5 bases had no gene match. The CDR3 region has the DNA TGTGCCAGCAGTCGGACAGGTTCTTCCTACGAGCAGTACTTC. Translation: CASSRTGSSYEQYF.

The rearrangement uses TRBV18 and TRBJ2-7; tentative D call: TRBD1 (6 bases). Germline V gives CDR1 KGHSH, CDR2 LQKENI. Trimming left V 2 bases short and J 0 bases short, with 20 bases between. The CDR3 loop spans 18 amino acids. The CDR3 DNA reads as TGTGCCAGCTCACCAAGAGTGAACCGGGACACCATCTCCTACGAGCAGTACTTC. Residues: CASSPRVNRDTISYEQYF.

The table lists this clone with a count of one. The chain combines TRBV28 with TRBJ2-6, with D possibly TRBD2 on 6 matching bases. This CDR3 is 18 amino acids long. Germline CDR1 is MDHEN and CDR2 is SYDVKM. V lost 7 bases to trimming and J lost 0 bases, with 19 bases between them. Here the CDR3 DNA reads TGTGCCAGCACCCCCTTTAGTAGCGGAATCTCTGGGGCCAACGTCCTGACTTTC. Translated: CASTPFSSGISGANVLTF.

V usage is TRBV6-1 and J usage is TRBJ1-5, with 10 nucleotides matching TRBD1. Germline trimming cut 4 bases from V and 10 bases from J; bases unmatched to any gene: 13. The V gene's germline CDR1 is MNHNS and CDR2 SASEGT. The CDR3 is 16 residues long. The CDR3 DNA follows: TGTGCCAGCAGTGTAGGGACCGGGACAGGGGTAAGACCCCAGCATTTT. This gives the protein CASSVGTGTGVRPQHF.

This chain uses TRBV5-6 with TRBJ2-1; tentatively, D is TRBD2 (6 bases). Trimming took 0 bases from V and 6 from J, leaving 13 bases between them. The germline gives CDR1 SGHDT, CDR2 YYEEEE. This CDR3 spans 15 amino acids. The CDR3 reads CASSLVGGTGNEQFF. Written as DNA, the CDR3 is TGTGCCAGCAGCTTGGTCGGGGGAACCGGCAATGAGCAGTTCTTC.

In this sample, this clone turned up once. This chain joins TRBV3-1 (or the pseudogene TRBV3-2) and TRBJ2-5, with D uncertain. This CDR3 is 14 amino acids long. V was clipped by 4 bases and J by 5 bases, with 14 bases between them. Germline loops: CDR1 LGHDT, CDR2 YNNKEL (reference sequence). This chain's CDR3 is CASSPPGWAETQYF. The CDR3 DNA reads as TGTGCCAGCAGCCCGCCCGGCTGGGCGGAGACCCAGTACTTC.

The genes are TRBV6-5 and TRBJ1-5, with D possibly matching TRBD1 (5 bases). Germline V gene data show CDR1 as MNHEY and CDR2 as SVGAGI. The CDR3 totals 15 residues. Trimming pared 5 bases from V and 1 base from J, leaving 12 bases between. The DNA of the CDR3 is TGTGCCAGCAGTCCACGGGGGGAGAGCAATCAGCCCCAGCATTTT. Translation: CASSPRGESNQPQHF.

This chain links TRBV5-1 with TRBJ2-1; 8 nucleotides agree with TRBD2. The CDR3 loop spans 15 amino acids. Germline assignment: CDR1 SGHRS and CDR2 YFSETQ. The ends lost 5 bases at V and 5 bases at J; junction bases unmatched: 9. CDR3 in amino acids: CASSPSGRGNNEQFF. In DNA form, the CDR3 reads TGCGCCAGCAGTCCCAGCGGGAGAGGTAACAATGAGCAGTTCTTC.

This clone was counted once. The chain is built from TRBV19 and TRBJ1-2; 9 nucleotides line up with TRBD1. V dropped 5 bases and J dropped 4; count of bases not matched to a gene: 8. Germline-derived CDR1 and CDR2 are LNHDA and SQIVND (reference sequence). The CDR3 spans 15 residues. Written as DNA, the CDR3 is TGTGCCAGTAGTTCCTGGGACAGGGAAATCTATGGCTACACCTTC. Translating it yields CASSSWDREIYGYTF.

The chain recombines TRBV7-9 with TRBJ2-7; 10 bases match TRBD2. CDR1 is SEHNR, CDR2 FQNEAQ, per germline (reference sequence). V shed 6 bases and J 6 bases; nucleotides not matched to a gene: 14. The CDR3 is 16 residues long. This CDR3 reads CASRGLADHGLPEQYF. In DNA, the CDR3 is TGTGCCAGCAGAGGACTAGCGGACCACGGGCTCCCCGAGCAGTACTTC.

The V call is TRBV6-1, the J call TRBJ1-1; D is uncertain. This CDR3 region has 10 residues. From germline, CDR1 is MNHNS and CDR2 SASEGT. Trimming stripped 1 base from V and 10 bases from J, with 4 bases between. The CDR3 spells CASSEGLAFF. The CDR3 DNA is TGTGCCAGCAGTGAAGGACTAGCTTTCTTT.

The chain recombines TRBV5-1 with TRBJ1-5; D remains unclear. CDR3 length: 13 residues. The germline V gene encodes CDR1 SGHRS and CDR2 YFSETQ. V was pared by 2 bases and J by 6 bases, with 9 bases between. In DNA, the CDR3 is TGCGCCAGCAGCTTAGAGAACGGTCAGCCCCAGCATTTT. Translated, it gives CASSLENGQPQHF.

This clone was counted once. The chain is built from TRBV19 and TRBJ2-3; D is possibly TRBD1 (5 bases). CDR3 size: 15 residues. Germline values: CDR1 LNHDA, CDR2 SQIVND (reference sequence). The ends were cut back, 10 bases at V and 4 bases at J, with 21 bases in the middle. CDR3 DNA: TGTGCCACTAACCAGGGCTCAGGGATTTCAGATACGCAGTATTTT. It encodes CATNQGSGISDTQYF.

The chain carries TRBV21-1 and TRBJ2-7; the D call in the table, TRBD2, was not verified against the DNA. TRBV21-1 is annotated as a pseudogene. The length of the CDR3 is 10 residues. The CDR3 protein is CASTTLEQYV. DNA of the CDR3: TGTGCCAGCACCACCCTAGAGCAGTACGTC.

This chain links TRBV19 with TRBJ2-1; 11 nucleotides align to TRBD2. Germline V gives CDR1 LNHDA, CDR2 SQIVND (reference sequence). V shed 5 bases and J 10 bases; nucleotides not matched to a gene: 13. The CDR3 sequence is 16 residues long. The CDR3 nucleotides are TGTGCCAGTAGTCGAGGGACTAGCGGACCCGGGGGGGAGCAGTTCTTC. It is translated as CASSRGTSGPGGEQFF. Based on the CDR3 plus reference TRBV19 and TRBJ2-1, the full variable domain is DGGITQSPKYLFRKEGQNVTLSCEQNLNHDAMYWYRQDPGQGLRLIYYSQIVNDFQKGDIAEGYSVSREKKESFPLTVTSAQKNPTAFYLCASSRGTSGPGGEQFFGPGTRLTVL.

The table lists this clone with a count of one. The chain carries TRBV3-1 (or the pseudogene TRBV3-2) and TRBJ2-7; 7 bases are shared with TRBD1. The germline CDR1 and CDR2 sequences are LGHDT and YNNKEL (reference sequence). J was trimmed by 3 bases and V by 1 base; bases with no gene match: 3. The CDR3 is 14 amino acids. The CDR3 here is CASSQGGGNYEQYF. The CDR3 region has the DNA TGTGCCAGCAGCCAAGGAGGGGGCAACTACGAGCAGTACTTC.

This chain uses TRBV7-8 with TRBJ2-7; 10 nucleotides agree with TRBD1. The CDR3 spans 15 residues. V was clipped by 5 bases and J by 5 bases; unmatched bases: 9. Germline CDR1 reads SGHVS; CDR2 reads FQNEAQ. For the CDR3, the DNA is TGTGCCAGCAGCCATGGGACAGGGGACTATCACGAGCAGTACTTC. Protein product: CASSHGTGDYHEQYF.

This chain joins TRBV7-6 and TRBJ1-5, with D uncertain. The CDR3 has 13 residues. The ends were cut back, 4 bases at V and 0 bases at J, with 4 bases in the middle. From germline, CDR1 is SGHVS and CDR2 FNYEAQ. In DNA, the CDR3 is TGTGCCAGCAGCTCAAATAGCAATCAGCCCCAGCATTTT. Translating gives CASSSNSNQPQHF. The complete variable domain, with remaining parts taken from reference TRBV7-6 and TRBJ1-5, reads GAGVSQSPRYKVTKRGQDVALRCDPISGHVSLYWYRQALGQGPEFLTYFNYEAQQDKSGLPNDRFSAERPEGSISTLTIQRTEQRDSAMYRCASSSNSNQPQHFGDGTRLSIL.

The chain combines TRBV25-1 with TRBJ1-1; the D is unclear. Trimming stripped 4 bases from V and 6 bases from J, with 12 bases between. The CDR3 contains 13 residues. Germline loops: CDR1 MGHDK, CDR2 SYGVNS. For the CDR3, the DNA is TGTGCCAGCAGTGTACAAGGAGCCGCTGAAGCTTTCTTT. This sequence encodes CASSVQGAAEAFF.

The chain joins TRBV19 to TRBJ2-1; 7 bases are shared with TRBD2. J was trimmed by 10 bases and V by 8 bases; bases with no gene match: 11. Germline V gene data show CDR1 as LNHDA and CDR2 as SQIVND (reference sequence). There are 13 residues in the CDR3. The CDR3 coding sequence is TGTGCCAGTTCTGACCCACCGGGACTAGAGCAGTTCTTC. As protein: CASSDPPGLEQFF.